The present TCR beta chain was sequenced within a study of graft-versus-host responses after intestinal transplantation. Study-level information: Transplants were multivisceral, liver-intestinal, or isolated intestinal. Anti-thymocyte globulin induction, then tacrolimus and steroids for about three years, went to all recipients.

About this clone: The antigen remains unidentified.

The CDR3 contains 15 residues. CDR1 and CDR2 (germline): SGDLS, YYNGEE. J lost 1 base, V lost 2 bases, and 1 base had no gene match. The assay was immunoSEQ multiplex PCR, and TCRdb's table has in-frame clones only and misses some. Here the sample spans 100,000 or so clones, 85% to 95% being singletons. The TCR originated in a human donor who was the organ donor for an intestinal transplant. The rearrangement uses TRBV9 and TRBJ2-3; 10 bases are shared with TRBD2. Sequences were derived from unstimulated CD8+ T cells sorted from spleen or lymph node cells, sampled before transplant. CDR3 loop: CASSVGTSGTDTQYF. The CDR3 DNA sequence: TGTGCCAGCAGCGTTGGGACTAGCGGCACAGATACGCAGTATTTT. The complete variable domain, with remaining parts taken from reference TRBV9 and TRBJ2-3, reads DSGVTQTPKHLITATGQRVTLRCSPRSGDLSVYWYQQSLDQGLQFLIQYYNGEERAKGNILERFSAQQFPDLHSELNLSSLELGDSALYFCASSVGTSGTDTQYFGPGTRLTVL.